A single sample is the source of the 12 T cell receptor beta chains below, sequenced in a study of CD8+ T cells in alopecia areata. RNA extraction was followed by reverse transcription into cDNA, which acted as the sequencing template. Sequenced by immunoSEQ multiplex PCR; TCRdb stores in-frame clones only, minus some. The data contain 120,000 or so clones, 50% to 75% of them singletons. Treatment: oral pan-JAK inhibitor, 5-10 mg twice daily. The sample consisted of CD8+ T cells sorted from blood, taken at week 4, from a patient treated with tofacitinib. These receptors were collected from a human donor with alopecia areata.

The rearrangement joins TRBV25-1 to TRBJ2-3; 8 bases align to TRBD1. Germline CDR1 and CDR2: MGHDK and SYGVNS. With V trimmed by 4 bases and J by 9 bases, 6 bases remained unmatched. The CDR3 totals 13 residues. This CDR3 is CASSGRDRGTQYF. The CDR3 bases are TGTGCCAGCAGTGGACGTGACAGGGGCACGCAGTATTTT.

The chain joins TRBV29-1 to TRBJ1-2; no clear D. V was shortened by 3 bases and J by 7 bases, with 9 bases between the two germline ends. The CDR3 length is 11 residues. CDR1 and CDR2 from the germline V gene are SQVTM and ANQGSEA. The CDR3 bases are TGCAGCGTTGATCCCAGTTTTGGCTACACCTTC. Translating gives CSVDPSFGYTF.

The chain combines TRBV7-9 with TRBJ1-1; D unclear. V was clipped by 1 base and J by 8 bases, with 5 bases between them. The CDR3 consists of 11 residues. The germline V gene encodes CDR1 SEHNR and CDR2 FQNEAQ (reference sequence). The CDR3 here is CASSLGKEAFF. The CDR3 coding sequence is TGTGCCAGCAGCTTAGGGAAAGAAGCTTTCTTT.

V and J are TRBV19 and TRBJ1-2, with TRBD1 matching over 12 bases. The CDR3 consists of 15 residues. V was clipped by 2 bases and J by 6 bases; unmatched bases: 4. From germline, CDR1 is LNHDA and CDR2 SQIVND (reference sequence). CDR3 nucleotide sequence: TGTGCCAGTAGTATAACCGGGACAGGGGGCGATGGCTACACCTTC. Translated, it gives CASSITGTGGDGYTF.

V and J are TRBV7-2 and TRBJ1-5; D remains unclear. This CDR3 has 15 residues. Looked up from germline, CDR1 is SGHTA and CDR2 is FQGNSA. Between the trimmed V and J ends, which lost 1 base and 6 bases, there was a span of 13 bases. CDR3 nucleotides: TGTGCCAGCAGCTTAGACCCAGGATTCGGTCAGCCCCAGCATTTT. It codes for CASSLDPGFGQPQHF.

This clone was seen a single time. The chain employs TRBV27 and TRBJ2-3; D might be TRBD1 or TRBD2, each matching 5 bases. Germline values: CDR1 MNHEY, CDR2 SMNVEV (reference sequence). The CDR3 loop spans 15 amino acids. Trimming took 5 bases from V and 2 from J, leaving 14 bases between them. The CDR3 protein is CASSPGPTNTDTQYF. CDR3 bases: TGTGCCAGCAGTCCGGGACCTACGAACACAGATACGCAGTATTTT.

The chain carries TRBV19 and TRBJ1-5; D is uncertain. Per the germline V gene, CDR1 is LNHDA and CDR2 is SQIVND (reference sequence). The CDR3 has 12 amino acids. Trimming removed 7 bases from V and 1 base from J, with 5 bases in between. CDR3 DNA: TGTGCCAGTAAAGGGAGCAATCAGCCCCAGCATTTT. It is translated as CASKGSNQPQHF.

This clone was detected a few times. This CDR3 is also generated by other DNA sequences in the sample. The chain uses TRBV27 and TRBJ2-1; 14 bases align to TRBD2. With 5 bases clipped from V and 7 bases from J, the junction kept 4 bases outside the gene matches. CDR1 is MNHEY and CDR2 is SMNVEV in the germline V gene (reference sequence). This CDR3 region has 15 residues. The CDR3 bases are TGTGCCAGCAGTCTCGGGACTAGCGGGGGTAATGAGCAGTTCTTC. Its translation: CASSLGTSGGNEQFF.

This chain links TRBV7-6 with TRBJ2-3, with 10 nucleotides matching TRBD2. This CDR3 spans 18 amino acids. Germline CDR1 reads SGHVS; CDR2 reads FNYEAQ. With 1 base clipped from V and 0 bases from J, the junction kept 7 bases outside the gene matches. This CDR3 reads CASSLVSGGARSTDTQYF. CDR3 in DNA: TGTGCCAGCAGCTTAGTAAGCGGGGGGGCCCGCAGCACAGATACGCAGTATTTT.

The chain combines TRBV18 with TRBJ1-2; D unclear. The germline V gene has CDR1 KGHSH and CDR2 LQKENI. The CDR3 loop spans 15 amino acids. The V gene lost 3 bases and the J gene lost 2 bases, with 13 bases spanning the gap. The CDR3 DNA is TGTGCCAGCTCACCCGACAACGAGCTCAACTATGGCTACACCTTC. Its translation: CASSPDNELNYGYTF. The variable domain in full, with the rest retrieved from reference TRBV18 and TRBJ1-2, is NAGVMQNPRHLVRRRGQEARLRCSPMKGHSHVYWYRQLPEEGLKFMVYLQKENIIDESGMPKERFSAEFPKEGPSILRIQQVVRGDSAAYFCASSPDNELNYGYTFGSGTRLTVV.

The gene calls are TRBV6-4 and TRBJ1-2; D is unclear. Germline values: CDR1 MRHNA, CDR2 SNTAGT. Trimming stripped 2 bases from V and 4 bases from J, with 17 bases between. This CDR3 comprises 16 residues. This chain's CDR3 is CASSDHVREGTYGYTF. CDR3 nucleotide sequence: TGTGCCAGCAGTGACCATGTGAGGGAGGGCACCTATGGCTACACCTTC.

This clone has more than one count but fewer than ten. The rearrangement uses TRBV6-6 and TRBJ2-7, with TRBD1 matching 10 bases. Trimming cost V 10 bases and J 2 bases; bases outside gene matches: 2. This CDR3 is built from 12 residues. Germline values: CDR1 MNHNY, CDR2 SVGAGI (reference sequence). The CDR3 sequence is CAIGQGAYEQYF. The CDR3 DNA is TGTGCCATCGGACAGGGGGCCTACGAGCAGTACTTC.